This TCR beta chain derives from a study of molecular identifiers for immune sequencing clone quantification. TCRdb re-derived calls from the PCR reads in MiXCR, one entry per CDR3 protein. Of about half a million distinct CDR3 sequences in the sample, over 20% are singletons; the top ten hold 0.7% to 1%. The germline V gene has CDR1 SQVTM and CDR2 ANQGSEA. Trimming cost V 4 bases and J 6 bases, with 15 bases left between them. The CDR3 contains 13 residues. There are many counts of this clonotype. V is TRBV29-1 and J is TRBJ1-1; maybe TRBD1 (6 bases). This TCR was sampled from a human donor in good health. Some libraries in this study had Jurkat cell RNA spiked in. Material for sequencing was naive CD8+ T cells from blood, with Jurkat cell RNA spiked in. Sample subset: FACS-sorted CD8+CD4-CCR7+CD45RA+ naive T cells. In DNA form, the CDR3 reads TGCAGCGTTGTTCTATCAGGGGCTGCTGAAGCTTTCTTT. Its translation: CSVVLSGAAEAFF.